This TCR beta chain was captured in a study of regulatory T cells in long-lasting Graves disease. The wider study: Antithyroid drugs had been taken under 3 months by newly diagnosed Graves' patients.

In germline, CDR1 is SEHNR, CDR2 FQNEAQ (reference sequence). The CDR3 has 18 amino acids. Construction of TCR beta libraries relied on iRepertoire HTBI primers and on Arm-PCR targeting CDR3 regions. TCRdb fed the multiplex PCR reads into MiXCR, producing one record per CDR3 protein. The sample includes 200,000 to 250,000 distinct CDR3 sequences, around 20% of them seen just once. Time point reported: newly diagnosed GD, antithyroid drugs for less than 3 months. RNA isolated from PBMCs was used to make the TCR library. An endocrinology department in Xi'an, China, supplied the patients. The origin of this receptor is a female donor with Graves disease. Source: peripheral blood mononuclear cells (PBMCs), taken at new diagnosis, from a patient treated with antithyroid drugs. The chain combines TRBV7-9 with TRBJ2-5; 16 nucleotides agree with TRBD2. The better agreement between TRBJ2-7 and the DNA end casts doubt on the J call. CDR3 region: CASSFSGTSGRAGYEQYF. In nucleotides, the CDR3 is TGTGCCAGCAGCTTTTCTGGGACTAGCGGGAGGGCCGGGTACGAGCAGTACTTC.